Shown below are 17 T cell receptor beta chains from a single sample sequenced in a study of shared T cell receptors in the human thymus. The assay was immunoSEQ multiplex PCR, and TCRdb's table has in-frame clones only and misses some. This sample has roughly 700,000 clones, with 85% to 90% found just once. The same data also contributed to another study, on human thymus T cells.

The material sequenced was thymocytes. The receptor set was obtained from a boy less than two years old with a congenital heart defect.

CDR3 protein: CSVITWTSGTPSTDTQYF. As DNA, the CDR3 is TGCAGCGTGATAACTTGGACTAGCGGGACTCCTAGCACAGATACGCAGTATTTT. The chain combines TRBV29-1 with TRBJ2-3; TRBD2 agrees at 12 bases. CDR1 and CDR2 (germline): SQVTM, ANQGSEA. This CDR3 is built from 18 residues. The junction had 13 bases not matched to a gene; V was cut back by 6 bases and J by 0 bases.

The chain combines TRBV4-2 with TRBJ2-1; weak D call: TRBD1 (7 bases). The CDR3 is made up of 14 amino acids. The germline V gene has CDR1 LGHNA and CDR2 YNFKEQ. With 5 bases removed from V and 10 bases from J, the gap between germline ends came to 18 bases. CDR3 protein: CASSAGQIFPEQFF. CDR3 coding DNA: TGTGCCAGCAGCGCGGGACAGATATTTCCGGAGCAGTTCTTC.

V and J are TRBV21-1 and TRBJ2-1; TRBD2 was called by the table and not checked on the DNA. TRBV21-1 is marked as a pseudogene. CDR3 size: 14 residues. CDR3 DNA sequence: TGTGCCAGCACCGCCCCCGGACTAAACAATGAGCAGTTCTTC. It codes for CASTAPGLNNEQFF.

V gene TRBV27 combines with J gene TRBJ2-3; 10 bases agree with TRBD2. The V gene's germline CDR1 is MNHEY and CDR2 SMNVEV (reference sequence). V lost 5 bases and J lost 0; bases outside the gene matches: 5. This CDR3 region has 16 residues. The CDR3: CASSPPTSGSTDTQYF. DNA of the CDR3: TGTGCCAGCAGTCCGCCGACTAGCGGGAGCACAGATACGCAGTATTTT.

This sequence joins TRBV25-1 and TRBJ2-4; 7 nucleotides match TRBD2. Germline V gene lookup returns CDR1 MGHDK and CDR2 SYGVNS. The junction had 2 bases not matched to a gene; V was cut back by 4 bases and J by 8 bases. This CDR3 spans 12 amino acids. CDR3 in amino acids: CASSGLADIQYF. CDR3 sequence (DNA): TGTGCCAGCAGTGGCCTAGCGGACATTCAGTACTTC.

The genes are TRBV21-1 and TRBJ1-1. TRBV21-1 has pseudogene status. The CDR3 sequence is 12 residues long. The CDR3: CASGLGSTEAFF. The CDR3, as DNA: TGTGCCAGCGGGTTGGGGAGCACTGAAGCTTTCTTT.

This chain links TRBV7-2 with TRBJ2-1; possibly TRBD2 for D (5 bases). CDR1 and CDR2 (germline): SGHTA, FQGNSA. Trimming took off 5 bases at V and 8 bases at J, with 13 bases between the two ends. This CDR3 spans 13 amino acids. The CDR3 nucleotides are TGTGCCAGCAGCGACGGAGGACTGGATGAGCAGTTCTTC. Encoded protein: CASSDGGLDEQFF. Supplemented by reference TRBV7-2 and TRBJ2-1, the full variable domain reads GAGVSQSPSNKVTEKGKDVELRCDPISGHTALYWYRQSLGQGLEFLIYFQGNSAPDKSGLPSDRFSAERTGGSVSTLTIQRTQQEDSAVYLCASSDGGLDEQFFGPGTRLTVL.

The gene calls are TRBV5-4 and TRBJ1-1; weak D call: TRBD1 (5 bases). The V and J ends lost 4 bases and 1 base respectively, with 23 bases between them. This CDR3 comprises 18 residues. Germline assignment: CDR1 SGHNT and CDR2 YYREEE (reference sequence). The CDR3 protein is CASSKLLAGTPRNTEAFF. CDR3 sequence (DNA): TGTGCCAGCAGCAAATTATTAGCCGGGACTCCTCGGAACACTGAAGCTTTCTTT.

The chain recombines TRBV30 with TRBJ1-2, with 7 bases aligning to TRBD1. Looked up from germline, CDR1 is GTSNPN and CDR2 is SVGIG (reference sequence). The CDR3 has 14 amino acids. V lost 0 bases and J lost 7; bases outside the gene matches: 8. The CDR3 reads CAWSVNTQGGGYTF. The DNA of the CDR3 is TGTGCCTGGAGTGTAAATACCCAGGGGGGTGGCTACACCTTC.

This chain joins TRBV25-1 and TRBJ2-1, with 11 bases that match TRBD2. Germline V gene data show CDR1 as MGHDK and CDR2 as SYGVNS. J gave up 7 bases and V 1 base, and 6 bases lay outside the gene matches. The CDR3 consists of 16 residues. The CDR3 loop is CASSECTSGSRNEQFF. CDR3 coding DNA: TGTGCCAGCAGTGAATGTACTAGCGGGAGTAGGAATGAGCAGTTCTTC.

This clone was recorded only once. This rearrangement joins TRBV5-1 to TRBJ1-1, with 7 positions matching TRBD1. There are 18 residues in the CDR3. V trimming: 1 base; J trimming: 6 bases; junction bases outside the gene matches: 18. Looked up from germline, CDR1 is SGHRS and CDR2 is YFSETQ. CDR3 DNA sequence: TGCGCCAGCAGCTTGACGATGACAGGGCGGAGTTCTTACGCTGAAGCTTTCTTT. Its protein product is CASSLTMTGRSSYAEAFF.

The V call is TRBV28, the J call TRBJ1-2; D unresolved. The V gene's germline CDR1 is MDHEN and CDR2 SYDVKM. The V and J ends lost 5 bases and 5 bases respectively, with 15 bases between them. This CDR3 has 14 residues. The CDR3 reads CASSTIWAHYGYTF. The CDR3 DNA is TGTGCCAGCAGTACGATATGGGCCCATTATGGCTACACCTTC.

The CDR3 nucleotides read TGTGCCAGCAGGATAAGAGGTAGCAATCAGCCCCAGCATTTT. Translated, it gives CASRIRGSNQPQHF. The V call is TRBV5-6, the J call TRBJ1-5; unclear D gene. The CDR3 length is 14 residues. Between the trimmed V and J ends, which lost 5 bases and 0 bases, there was a span of 9 bases. Looked up from germline, CDR1 is SGHDT and CDR2 is YYEEEE.

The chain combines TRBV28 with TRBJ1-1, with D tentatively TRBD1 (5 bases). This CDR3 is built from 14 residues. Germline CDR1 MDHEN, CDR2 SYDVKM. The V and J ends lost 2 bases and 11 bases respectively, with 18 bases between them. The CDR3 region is CASSLSRTGVTAFF. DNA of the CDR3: TGTGCCAGCAGTTTAAGTCGAACAGGTGTAACGGCTTTCTTT. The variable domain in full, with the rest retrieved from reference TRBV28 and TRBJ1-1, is DVKVTQSSRYLVKRTGEKVFLECVQDMDHENMFWYRQDPGLGLRLIYFSYDVKMKEKGDIPEGYSVSREKKERFSLILESASTNQTSMYLCASSLSRTGVTAFFGQGTRLTVV.

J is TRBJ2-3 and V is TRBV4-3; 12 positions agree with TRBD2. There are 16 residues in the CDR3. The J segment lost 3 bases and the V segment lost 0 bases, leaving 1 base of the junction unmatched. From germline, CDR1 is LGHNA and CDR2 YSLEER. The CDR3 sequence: CASSQDTSGRTDTQYF. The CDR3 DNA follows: TGCGCCAGCAGCCAAGATACTAGCGGGAGGACAGATACGCAGTATTTT.

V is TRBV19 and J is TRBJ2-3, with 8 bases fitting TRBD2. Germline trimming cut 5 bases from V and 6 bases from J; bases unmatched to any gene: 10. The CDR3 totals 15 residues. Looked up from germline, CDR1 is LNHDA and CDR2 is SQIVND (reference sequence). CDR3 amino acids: CASSQGAGRADTQYF. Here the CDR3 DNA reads TGTGCCAGTAGTCAGGGAGCCGGGAGGGCTGATACGCAGTATTTT.

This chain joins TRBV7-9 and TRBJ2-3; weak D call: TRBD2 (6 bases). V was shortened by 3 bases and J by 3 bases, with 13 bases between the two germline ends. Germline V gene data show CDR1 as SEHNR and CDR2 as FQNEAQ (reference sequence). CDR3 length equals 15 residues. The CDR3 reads CASSFLKTRTDTQYF. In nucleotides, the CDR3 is TGTGCCAGCAGCTTTCTAAAGACTAGGACAGATACGCAGTATTTT.